The next 31 T cell receptor beta chains were all read from a single sample in a study of T cell responses to AZD1222 COVID-19 vaccine. The method was immunoSEQ multiplex PCR; TCRdb's version includes in-frame clones alone and lacks a portion of them. The sample lists 130,000 to 150,000 clones; around 88% were seen once. The sequencing here drew on peripheral blood, taken on day 0 of AZD1222 vaccination. These receptors were collected from an adult in good health.

The CDR3 loop is CAVRTGRNTEAFF. CDR3 nucleotide sequence: TGTGCCGTACGGACAGGGCGGAACACTGAAGCTTTCTTT. The chain uses TRBV2 and TRBJ1-1; 8 bases match TRBD1. CDR3 length equals 13 residues. CDR1 SNHLY and CDR2 FYNNEI come from the germline V gene. The V segment lost 11 bases and the J segment 1 base; nucleotides outside the gene matches: 6.

The chain is built from TRBV7-2 and TRBJ1-1; D might be TRBD1 (6 bases). Germline assignment: CDR1 SGHTA and CDR2 FQGNSA. The CDR3 runs 15 residues. V gave up 1 base and J gave up 6 bases, with 15 bases separating them. The CDR3 sequence: CASSLGAGAGAEAFF. The CDR3 bases are TGTGCCAGCAGCTTAGGAGCGGGGGCTGGCGCTGAAGCTTTCTTT. Using reference TRBV7-2 and TRBJ1-1 for the parts outside the CDR3, the full variable domain is GAGVSQSPSNKVTEKGKDVELRCDPISGHTALYWYRQSLGQGLEFLIYFQGNSAPDKSGLPSDRFSAERTGGSVSTLTIQRTQQEDSAVYLCASSLGAGAGAEAFFGQGTRLTVV.

The rearrangement uses TRBV5-1 and TRBJ2-5; D may match TRBD1 or TRBD2 (6 bases each). The germline V and J ends were trimmed by 7 bases and 2 bases, with 15 bases remaining between them. Germline loops: CDR1 SGHRS, CDR2 YFSETQ. This CDR3 comprises 14 residues. CDR3 coding DNA: TGCGCCAGCGGGGTTGGAGGGGGTCAAGAGACCCAGTACTTC. Encoded protein: CASGVGGGQETQYF.

Here the CDR3 DNA reads TGTGCCAGTCTCGAACTCCGGGCCACTGAAGCTTTCTTT. Translation: CASLELRATEAFF. The V and J genes are TRBV18 and TRBJ1-1; the D is unclear. The length of the CDR3 is 13 residues. Germline lookup yields CDR1 KGHSH and CDR2 LQKENI. V was trimmed by 9 bases and J by 4 bases, leaving 15 bases between them.

This chain joins TRBV6-5 and TRBJ1-1; tentatively, D is TRBD1 (5 bases). CDR3 length equals 13 residues. Trimming took 2 bases from V and 5 from J, leaving 9 bases between them. Per the germline V gene, CDR1 is MNHEY and CDR2 is SVGAGI. CDR3 sequence reads: CASSYKGRTEAFF. The CDR3, as DNA: TGTGCCAGCAGTTACAAGGGGAGGACTGAAGCTTTCTTT.

The V gene is TRBV5-1, the J gene TRBJ1-1; D is unclear. The germline V and J ends were trimmed by 9 bases and 3 bases, with 12 bases remaining between them. CDR1 SGHRS and CDR2 YFSETQ come from the germline V gene. CDR3 length: 12 residues. CDR3 residues: CATSIGDTEAFF. Written as DNA, the CDR3 is TGCGCCACCTCAATTGGGGACACTGAAGCTTTCTTT.

The chain couples TRBV5-8 to TRBJ1-4, with D perhaps TRBD1 (5 bases). Germline CDR1 and CDR2: SGHTS and YDEGEE. The CDR3 has 16 residues. V shed 6 bases and J shed 4 bases, with 19 bases lying between them. The CDR3 DNA reads as TGTGCCAGCACTTCAGCACGCAGGGCTATTAATGAAAAACTGTTTTTT. Its translation is CASTSARRAINEKLFF.

The chain uses TRBV5-6 and TRBJ1-5; no definite D call. The CDR3 covers 14 residues. Germline CDR1 and CDR2: SGHDT and YYEEEE. V was clipped by 0 bases and J by 2 bases, with 6 bases between them. The CDR3 is CASSLGVGNQPQHF. DNA for the CDR3: TGTGCCAGCAGCTTGGGGGTGGGCAATCAGCCCCAGCATTTT. Complete variable domain (other parts from reference TRBV5-6 and TRBJ1-5): DAGVTQSPTHLIKTRGQQVTLRCSPKSGHDTVSWYQQALGQGPQFIFQYYEEEERQRGNFPDRFSGHQFPNYSSELNVNALLLGDSALYLCASSLGVGNQPQHFGDGTRLSIL.

The chain carries TRBV5-1 and TRBJ1-3; the D is unclear. V was trimmed by 5 bases and J by 0 bases, leaving 9 bases between them. CDR1 is SGHRS and CDR2 is YFSETQ in the germline V gene. The CDR3 is made up of 14 amino acids. The CDR3 region has the DNA TGCGCCAGCAGACCGACACTCTCTGGAAACACCATATATTTT. It specifies CASRPTLSGNTIYF. The entire variable domain, with the rest obtained from reference TRBV5-1 and TRBJ1-3, is as follows: KAGVTQTPRYLIKTRGQQVTLSCSPISGHRSVSWYQQTPGQGLQFLFEYFSETQRNKGNFPGRFSGRQFSNSRSEMNVSTLELGDSALYLCASRPTLSGNTIYFGEGSWLTVV.

The chain links TRBV5-5 to TRBJ1-2; D is unresolved. The CDR3 totals 15 residues. Deletions cut 1 base from V and 0 bases from J, with 10 bases between. In germline, CDR1 is SGHKS, CDR2 YYEKEE (reference sequence). In nucleotides, the CDR3 is TGTGCCAGCAGCTTGTTAGTCTTAGCTAACTATGGCTACACCTTC. Its translation is CASSLLVLANYGYTF.

The CDR3 DNA is TGTGCCAGCGCCATACAGGGGGCGGTCTATGGCTACACCTTC. Encoded protein: CASAIQGAVYGYTF. The chain is built from TRBV7-2 and TRBJ1-2, with TRBD1 identical over 9 bases. Germline CDR1 is SGHTA and CDR2 is FQGNSA. This CDR3 is 14 amino acids long. The V segment lost 8 bases and the J segment 4 bases; nucleotides outside the gene matches: 8.

The J gene is TRBJ1-1, the V gene TRBV5-4, with D hard to call. Germline V gene sequence: CDR1 SGHNT, CDR2 YYREEE (reference sequence). This CDR3 has 13 residues. V was shortened by 3 bases and J by 2 bases, with 8 bases between the two germline ends. DNA of the CDR3: TGTGCCAGCAGCTCGGCTCACAACACTGAAGCTTTCTTT. Residues: CASSSAHNTEAFF. Based on the CDR3 plus reference TRBV5-4 and TRBJ1-1, the full variable domain is ETGVTQSPTHLIKTRGQQVTLRCSSQSGHNTVSWYQQALGQGPQFIFQYYREEENGRGNFPPRFSGLQFPNYSSELNVNALELDDSALYLCASSSAHNTEAFFGQGTRLTVV.

This clone was seen a few times. J is TRBJ1-1 and V is TRBV6-5; 8 bases are shared with TRBD1. The germline V gene has CDR1 MNHEY and CDR2 SVGAGI. This CDR3 contains 15 residues. J was trimmed by 2 bases and V by 7 bases; bases with no gene match: 9. This chain's CDR3 is CASNGAGTGNTEAFF. CDR3 DNA sequence: TGTGCCAGCAACGGAGCCGGGACAGGTAACACTGAAGCTTTCTTT.

This clone was detected only a few times. The chain employs TRBV29-1 and TRBJ1-2, with D perhaps TRBD1 (5 bases). The CDR3 is made up of 14 amino acids. Trimming took 7 bases from V and 4 from J, leaving 19 bases between them. Per the germline V gene, CDR1 is SQVTM and CDR2 is ANQGSEA. The CDR3, as DNA: TGCAGCGCGGGGGAGGTTGGGAAAGGCTATGGCTACACCTTC. Amino acids: CSAGEVGKGYGYTF.

The chain carries TRBV3-1 (or the pseudogene TRBV3-2) and TRBJ1-3, with 7 bases aligning to TRBD1. The CDR3 spans 16 residues. CDR1 LGHDT and CDR2 YNNKEL come from the germline V gene (reference sequence). V was pared by 5 bases and J by 0 bases, with 7 bases of the junction left unmatched. CDR3 DNA sequence: TGTGCCAGCAGCAAGGGACAGTCCTTCTCTGGAAACACCATATATTTT. The encoded protein is CASSKGQSFSGNTIYF.

The chain uses TRBV5-4 and TRBJ1-5, with 12 bases matching TRBD1. The germline CDR1 and CDR2 sequences are SGHNT and YYREEE (reference sequence). The CDR3 covers 16 residues. Trimming cost V 4 bases and J 2 bases; bases outside gene matches: 4. The CDR3, as DNA: TGTGCCAGCAGCGCCGGGACAGGGGGCGGCAATCAGCCCCAGCATTTT. This sequence encodes CASSAGTGGGNQPQHF.

The gene calls are TRBV18 and TRBJ1-1, with 9 bases that match TRBD1. The J segment lost 4 bases and the V segment lost 3 bases, leaving 15 bases of the junction unmatched. Germline V CDR1 and CDR2: KGHSH, LQKENI. CDR3 length: 18 residues. The CDR3 DNA reads as TGTGCCAGCTCACCCCTCGTGCCGGGACAGGGAGGGGGCACTGAAGCTTTCTTT. This encodes CASSPLVPGQGGGTEAFF.

The chain recombines TRBV11-2 with TRBJ2-3; 8 positions agree with TRBD2. The CDR3 has 17 residues. The J segment lost 0 bases and the V segment lost 1 base, leaving 6 bases of the junction unmatched. Germline V gives CDR1 SGHAT, CDR2 FQNNGV. The DNA for the CDR3 is TGTGCCAGCAGCTTAGGAATCTGGACTAGCAGCACAGATACGCAGTATTTT. Translating gives CASSLGIWTSSTDTQYF.

The chain recombines TRBV7-9 with TRBJ1-2; D remains ambiguous. Looked up from germline, CDR1 is SEHNR and CDR2 is FQNEAQ (reference sequence). Trimming stripped 6 bases from V and 2 bases from J, with 28 bases between. CDR3 size: 19 residues. The chain's CDR3 is CASSNSGGRHGFLNYGYTF. The CDR3 nucleotides read TGTGCCAGCAGTAATAGTGGTGGGAGACACGGATTCCTAAACTATGGCTACACCTTC.

The genes are TRBV5-1 and TRBJ2-3; TRBD1 matches at 7 bases. The V gene end was trimmed by 4 bases and the J gene end by 6 bases; junction bases not matched to a gene: 11. The germline V gene has CDR1 SGHRS and CDR2 YFSETQ. The CDR3 sequence is 15 residues long. Here the CDR3 DNA reads TGCGCCAGCAGCCAAGACAGGGCGGTAAGGGATACGCAGTATTTT. This gives the protein CASSQDRAVRDTQYF.

This CDR3 reads CASSLSADNNSPLHF. CDR3 coding DNA: TGTGCCAGCTCCCTTAGTGCGGACAATAATTCACCCCTCCACTTT. The chain combines TRBV18 with TRBJ1-6; TRBD1 might be the D (5 bases). From germline, CDR1 is KGHSH and CDR2 LQKENI. The CDR3 extends over 15 amino acids. V was trimmed by 6 bases and J by 5 bases, leaving 14 bases between them.

The V and J genes are TRBV5-4 and TRBJ1-6; D remains ambiguous. Between the trimmed V and J ends, which lost 4 bases and 0 bases, there was a span of 5 bases. This CDR3 has 14 residues. CDR1 and CDR2 (germline): SGHNT, YYREEE (reference sequence). CDR3 nucleotide sequence: TGTGCCAGCAGCCCGAGCTCCTATAATTCACCCCTCCACTTT. Translated, it gives CASSPSSYNSPLHF.

V is TRBV7-9 and J is TRBJ2-1; 9 bases are a match to TRBD2. Germline V gene data show CDR1 as SEHNR and CDR2 as FQNEAQ (reference sequence). The CDR3 sequence is 12 residues long. After removal of 5 bases from V and 13 bases from J, the junction contained 6 bases not matched to a gene. CDR3 nucleotide sequence: TGTGCCAGCAGCGCTAGCGGGGCAGGTCAGTTCTTC. Encoded protein: CASSASGAGQFF.

V usage is TRBV28 and J usage is TRBJ1-1; D is unresolved. The CDR3 is 13 amino acids. V was pared by 9 bases and J by 4 bases, with 15 bases between. The germline gives CDR1 MDHEN, CDR2 SYDVKM. The CDR3 DNA is TGTGCCAGTATCGACGGTCTGGGCACTGAAGCTTTCTTT. It is translated as CASIDGLGTEAFF.

The count of this clone is one. The chain joins TRBV18 to TRBJ1-1; 10 bases agree with TRBD1. The germline V gene has CDR1 KGHSH and CDR2 LQKENI. V dropped 2 bases and J dropped 0; count of bases not matched to a gene: 3. The CDR3 is 16 amino acids. CDR3: CASSPGQGGMNTEAFF. The CDR3 bases are TGTGCCAGCTCACCAGGACAGGGGGGAATGAACACTGAAGCTTTCTTT.

The chain recombines TRBV5-8 with TRBJ1-1; 9 positions match TRBD1. Germline CDR1 is SGHTS and CDR2 is YDEGEE. This CDR3 region has 17 residues. V gave up 4 bases and J gave up 0 bases; unmatched junction bases: 10. CDR3 sequence: CASSRGTGTTLNTEAFF. The CDR3 coding sequence is TGTGCCAGCAGCCGCGGGACAGGGACCACCTTGAACACTGAAGCTTTCTTT.

This clone was detected ten times or more. V and J are TRBV14 and TRBJ2-7, with D possibly being TRBD1 (5 bases). CDR1 and CDR2 from the germline V gene are SGHDN and FVKESK. V dropped 0 bases and J dropped 0 bases, with 21 bases sitting between them. The CDR3 sequence is 19 residues long. The CDR3 region has the DNA TGTGCCAGCAGCCAAGAATCGGGTCTAGGGGCACCGAGCTCCTACGAGCAGTACTTC. Protein product: CASSQESGLGAPSSYEQYF.

J is TRBJ2-5 and V is TRBV5-4, with D tentatively TRBD2 (6 bases). Germline V gives CDR1 SGHNT, CDR2 YYREEE (reference sequence). There are 14 residues in the CDR3. V lost 4 bases and J lost 4, with 14 bases in between. The CDR3 region has the DNA TGTGCCAGCAGCCCGGGTCTGGGAGGAGAGACCCAGTACTTC. It translates to CASSPGLGGETQYF.

The chain has TRBV28 and TRBJ1-2; D remains unclear. The ends were cut back, 7 bases at V and 6 bases at J, with 18 bases in the middle. The germline V gene encodes CDR1 MDHEN and CDR2 SYDVKM. The CDR3 consists of 14 residues. This CDR3 reads CASTPPGLLHGYTF. The CDR3 DNA reads as TGTGCCAGCACCCCTCCGGGGTTACTCCATGGCTACACCTTC.

The chain uses TRBV19 and TRBJ1-1, with D possibly matching TRBD1 (5 bases). The V gene lost 7 bases and the J gene lost 4 bases, with 16 bases spanning the gap. CDR1 is LNHDA, CDR2 SQIVND, per germline (reference sequence). The CDR3 runs 14 residues. The CDR3 DNA reads TGTGCCAGTAACCCGACAGAGGTTGGCACTGAAGCTTTCTTT. Residues: CASNPTEVGTEAFF.

The chain couples TRBV5-4 to TRBJ1-2, with a possible D match to TRBD1 (5 bases). V lost 1 base and J 0 bases, leaving 10 bases between the germline ends. The CDR3 length is 15 residues. Germline-derived CDR1 and CDR2 are SGHNT and YYREEE (reference sequence). The CDR3 DNA reads TGTGCCAGCAGCTTGTCGGCAGGGTCTAACTATGGCTACACCTTC. It encodes CASSLSAGSNYGYTF.